Shown below are 23 T cell receptor beta chains from a single sample sequenced in a study of tumor-infiltrating lymphocytes in primary liver carcinoma. A constant-region primer primed TCR beta cDNA synthesis from 400 to 600 ng of total RNA. Modified slightly, ARM-PCR produced TCR beta libraries over three nested multiplex PCR rounds. A C-beta reverse primer and TRBV1-TRBV30 forward primers served in each of the first two PCR rounds, at 9 to 11 cycles apiece. Each CDR3 protein gets one entry after TCRdb re-called the multiplex PCR reads with MiXCR. In the table there are some 130,000 distinct CDR3 sequences, 55% to 70% of which are singletons. Co-extraction of both nucleic acids (RNA and DNA) used roughly 20-33 mg of unsorted bulk tissue. The sample was tumor-adjacent normal liver tissue. The source is a woman in her fifties or sixties with primary liver carcinoma and hepatitis B virus infection.

This clonotype has ten or more counts. The J gene is TRBJ1-1, the V gene TRBV13; perhaps TRBD1 as D (6 bases). Per the germline V gene, CDR1 is PRHDT and CDR2 is FYEKMQ (reference sequence). Trimming pared 4 bases from V and 0 bases from J, leaving 12 bases between. The CDR3 runs 15 residues. CDR3 sequence (DNA): TGTGCCAGCAGCTCCGAGGGGGGGTTGAACACTGAAGCTTTCTTT. Protein sequence: CASSSEGGLNTEAFF.

V usage is TRBV19 and J usage is TRBJ2-7; 11 nucleotides agree with TRBD2. Germline CDR1 and CDR2: LNHDA and SQIVND (reference sequence). This CDR3 is built from 14 residues. The CDR3 bases are TGTGTCAGCCGAACTAGCGGGGGCTCCTACGAGCAGTACTTC. Translated, it gives CVSRTSGGSYEQYF.

Points on this clonotype: Possible read error: a much larger clone is one base away. V usage is TRBV5-1 and J usage is TRBJ2-6; either TRBD1 or TRBD2 may fit D (5 bases each). This CDR3 is 15 amino acids long. Germline V gene data show CDR1 as SGHRS and CDR2 as YFSETQ. CDR3 DNA: TGCGCCAGCAGCTTGGCCGGGGCTGGGGCCAACGTCATGACTTTC. Amino acids: CASSLAGAGANVMTF.

This clonotype occurred many times. The V call is TRBV5-1, the J call TRBJ2-1; TRBD2 agrees at 11 bases. This CDR3 is built from 15 residues. The germline V gene has CDR1 SGHRS and CDR2 YFSETQ. The junction had 6 bases not matched to a gene; V was cut back by 5 bases and J by 5 bases. CDR3 DNA sequence: TGCGCCAGCAGGGCGACTAGCGGGATTCACAATGAGCAGTTCTTC. Its translation is CASRATSGIHNEQFF.

Points on this clonotype: The junction departs from germline at one end; a sequencing error may be responsible. The J gene is TRBJ1-3, the V gene TRBV28; 8 positions match TRBD1. Germline V gives CDR1 MDHEN, CDR2 SYDVKM. This CDR3 has 15 residues. The CDR3 DNA follows: TGTCCCAGTAGTTTATCAGGGGGCGGTGGAAACACCATATATTTT. This translates into CPSSLSGGGGNTIYF.

This clonotype was counted ten times or more. The rearrangement uses TRBV28 and TRBJ2-3, with 7 positions matching TRBD1. This CDR3 has 15 amino acids. The J segment lost 0 bases and the V segment lost 4 bases, leaving 4 bases of the junction unmatched. Germline loops: CDR1 MDHEN, CDR2 SYDVKM. The CDR3 loop is CASSSPGQSTDTQYF. In nucleotides, the CDR3 is TGTGCCAGCAGTTCTCCGGGACAGAGCACAGATACGCAGTATTTT.

With respect to this clonotype: The junction and the germline gene differ at one end; a read error may be behind it. The chain joins TRBV29-1 to TRBJ2-1, with 7 bases identical to TRBD2. This CDR3 is 16 amino acids long. Germline assignment: CDR1 SQVTM and CDR2 ANQGSEA. CDR3 protein: CNVAGTTSELYNEQFF. The CDR3 DNA reads TGCAACGTTGCAGGCACCACTAGCGAACTATACAATGAACAGTTCTTC.

This rearrangement joins TRBV12-3 or TRBV12-4 to TRBJ2-1, with 8 nucleotides matching TRBD1. The CDR3 sequence is 17 residues long. Germline trimming cut 6 bases from V and 6 bases from J; bases unmatched to any gene: 16. The CDR3 sequence: CASSGVASGQVSNEQFF. The CDR3 nucleotides read TGTGCCAGCAGCGGGGTTGCCTCGGGACAGGTCTCCAATGAGCAGTTCTTC.

This clonotype was seen a few times. The chain links TRBV2 to TRBJ2-1; no clear D gene. V dropped 3 bases and J dropped 8 bases, with 11 bases sitting between them. The germline CDR1 and CDR2 sequences are SNHLY and FYNNEI. The CDR3 is 13 residues long. The CDR3 loop is CASSEDHTHEQFF. CDR3 nucleotide sequence: TGTGCCAGCAGTGAGGATCACACACATGAGCAGTTCTTC. Combining the CDR3 with reference TRBV2 and TRBJ2-1 gives the whole variable domain EPEVTQTPSHQVTQMGQEVILRCVPISNHLYFYWYRQILGQKVEFLVSFYNNEISEKSEIFDDQFSVERPDGSNFTLKIRSTKLEDSAMYFCASSEDHTHEQFFGPGTRLTVL.

With respect to this clonotype: One end of the junction varies from germline; a read error may be responsible. This chain joins TRBV28 and TRBJ2-7; 7 nucleotides line up with TRBD2. Germline V lookup: CDR1 MDHEN, CDR2 SYDVKM. The CDR3 covers 16 residues. Here the CDR3 DNA reads TGTGCCAGCAGCCTCTGGGGGGGGTCAAAATCCTACGAGCAGCACTTC. As protein: CASSLWGGSKSYEQHF.

The table lists this clonotype with many counts. This chain uses TRBV6-1 with TRBJ1-3, with D possibly matching TRBD1 (6 bases). Per the germline V gene, CDR1 is MNHNS and CDR2 is SASEGT. V lost 0 bases and J 1 base, leaving 13 bases between the germline ends. This CDR3 has 17 residues. The CDR3 region is CASSEAQQGISGNTIYF. CDR3 coding DNA: TGTGCCAGCAGTGAAGCGCAGCAGGGGATATCTGGAAACACCATATATTTT.

Details on this clonotype: The CDR3 carries no conserved terminal phenylalanine or tryptophan, so it likely arises from a read error. V usage is TRBV12-3 or TRBV12-4 and J usage is TRBJ1-3; TRBD1 matches 7 bases. The CDR3 loop spans 16 amino acids. CDR3 nucleotides: TGTGCCAGCAGTTCCCTATTGGACAGGCTTGGAGACACCATATATTAT. Protein sequence: CASSSLLDRLGDTIYY.

This clonotype has ten or more counts. The chain links TRBV29-1 to TRBJ2-1; TRBD1 is a possible D gene (5 bases). The CDR3 is 14 residues long. In germline, CDR1 is SQVTM, CDR2 ANQGSEA. V lost 7 bases to trimming and J lost 6 bases, with 19 bases between them. In DNA, the CDR3 is TGCAGCGCCCCGGACAACCTGGGTTTCAATGAGCAGTTCTTC. Encoded protein: CSAPDNLGFNEQFF.

With respect to this clonotype: Since a much larger clone is just one base distant, this may be a read error. V gene TRBV25-1 combines with J gene TRBJ2-1, with D possibly being TRBD2 (6 bases). CDR3 length: 14 amino acids. The V end was cut by 8 bases, the J end by 1 base, with 12 bases between. Germline V gene sequence: CDR1 MGHDK, CDR2 SYGVNS. The CDR3 DNA sequence: TGTGCCAGCTACCCAGGGAGGTCCTACAATGAGCAGTTCTTC. It specifies CASYPGRSYNEQFF.

The rearrangement uses TRBV20-1 and TRBJ2-3; 9 nucleotides agree with TRBD2. V lost 1 base, J lost 5 bases, and 7 bases stayed unmatched. The length of the CDR3 is 15 residues. Germline V gives CDR1 DFQATT, CDR2 SNEGSKA (reference sequence). DNA for the CDR3: TGCAGTGCTAGAGCTCAATTAGCGGGAGTAGATACGCAGTATTTT. Its translation is CSARAQLAGVDTQYF.

A note on this clonotype: At one end the junction does not follow the germline gene, possibly because of a read error. The chain recombines TRBV4-1 with TRBJ2-1, with 8 bases lining up with TRBD2. The V gene's germline CDR1 is MGHRA and CDR2 YSYEKL. The CDR3 covers 17 residues. CDR3 nucleotides: TGCGCCAACAGCCAAGGAAGACTAGCGAGGGCCTACAATGAGCAGTTCTTC. Translated, it gives CANSQGRLARAYNEQFF.

This clonotype was seen ten or more times. This chain joins TRBV5-1 and TRBJ2-1; D is unclear. The CDR3 runs to 14 residues. V lost 2 bases and J 0 bases, leaving 6 bases between the germline ends. The germline CDR1 and CDR2 sequences are SGHRS and YFSETQ. In nucleotides, the CDR3 is TGCGCCAGCAGCTTAGGCGGCTCCTACAATGAGCAGTTCTTC. Translating gives CASSLGGSYNEQFF.

For this clonotype: The CDR3 does not end in the conserved phenylalanine or tryptophan, so this is likely a read error. The J gene is TRBJ2-1, the V gene TRBV11-2; 10 bases fit TRBD2. CDR1 SGHAT and CDR2 FQNNGV come from the germline V gene. The CDR3 sequence is 15 residues long. After removal of 5 bases from V and 11 bases from J, the junction contained 12 bases not matched to a gene. The CDR3 DNA is TGTGCCAGCAGCACCTCAGGACTAGCGGAATTAAAGCAGTTCCTC. It specifies CASSTSGLAELKQFL.

In the case of this clonotype: An end of the junction differs from the germline gene, which may be a read error. The V gene is TRBV6-5, the J gene TRBJ2-1; D unresolved. Germline V lookup: CDR1 MNHEY, CDR2 SVGAGI. This CDR3 has 13 residues. The CDR3 protein is CASSRVFYDEQFF. The CDR3 nucleotides are TGTGCCAGCAGCCGGGTCTTCTACGATGAGCAGTTCTTC.

The rearrangement links TRBV19 to TRBJ2-5; 7 bases line up with TRBD1. Germline V CDR1 and CDR2: LNHDA, SQIVND (reference sequence). The CDR3 loop spans 15 amino acids. Trimming removed 6 bases from V and 5 bases from J; junction bases left unmatched: 12. The CDR3 protein is CASSHRTGIMETQYF. CDR3 in DNA: TGTGCCAGTAGCCATCGGACAGGAATTATGGAGACCCAGTACTTC.

Points on this clonotype: This sequence may be a read error, since a much larger clone differs from it by one base. The genes are TRBV5-1 and TRBJ2-7; 12 bases fit TRBD1. The CDR3 contains 16 residues. Germline trimming cut 4 bases from V and 3 bases from J; bases unmatched to any gene: 8. From germline, CDR1 is SGHRS and CDR2 YFSETQ. The CDR3 protein is CASSPSRDRGHYEQYF. The CDR3 DNA reads as TGCGCCAGCAGCCCGAGCCGGGACAGGGGGCACTACGAGCAGTACTTC.

The table lists this clonotype with many counts. The chain links TRBV29-1 to TRBJ1-2; D is unclear. Trimming stripped 4 bases from V and 8 bases from J, with 14 bases between. Per the germline V gene, CDR1 is SQVTM and CDR2 is ANQGSEA. The CDR3 extends over 12 amino acids. CDR3 region: CSVVHWGGGYTF. For the CDR3, the DNA is TGCAGCGTTGTCCATTGGGGTGGCGGCTACACCTTC.

This clonotype came up many times. The chain links TRBV13 to TRBJ2-3; D remains unclear. V was trimmed by 4 bases and J by 5 bases, leaving 7 bases between them. Germline V lookup: CDR1 PRHDT, CDR2 FYEKMQ (reference sequence). There are 12 residues in the CDR3. The CDR3 coding sequence is TGTGCCAGCAGCTCCATACGAGATACGCAGTATTTT. This codes for CASSSIRDTQYF.